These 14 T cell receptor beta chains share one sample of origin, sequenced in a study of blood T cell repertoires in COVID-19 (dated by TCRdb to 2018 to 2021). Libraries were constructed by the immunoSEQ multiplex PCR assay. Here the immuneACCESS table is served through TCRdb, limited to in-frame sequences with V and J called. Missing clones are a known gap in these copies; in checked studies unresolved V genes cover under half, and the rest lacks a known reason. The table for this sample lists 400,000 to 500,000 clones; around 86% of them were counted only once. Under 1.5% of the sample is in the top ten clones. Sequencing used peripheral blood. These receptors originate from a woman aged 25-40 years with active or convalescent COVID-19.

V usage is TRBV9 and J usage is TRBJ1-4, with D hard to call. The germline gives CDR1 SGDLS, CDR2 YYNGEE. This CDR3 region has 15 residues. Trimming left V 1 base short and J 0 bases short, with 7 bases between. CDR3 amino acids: CASSVSFATNEKLFF. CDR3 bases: TGTGCCAGCAGCGTATCTTTTGCAACTAATGAAAAACTGTTTTTT.

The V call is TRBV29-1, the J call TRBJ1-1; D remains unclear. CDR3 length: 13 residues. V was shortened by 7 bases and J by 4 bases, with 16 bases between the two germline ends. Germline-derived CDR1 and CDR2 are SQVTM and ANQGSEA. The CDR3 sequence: CSGYVAGGTEAFF. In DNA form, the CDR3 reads TGCAGCGGTTATGTGGCGGGCGGCACTGAAGCTTTCTTT.

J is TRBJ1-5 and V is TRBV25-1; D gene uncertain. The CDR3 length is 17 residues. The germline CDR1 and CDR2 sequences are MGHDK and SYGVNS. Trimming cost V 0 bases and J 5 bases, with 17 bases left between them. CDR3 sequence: CASSEYTGPAPDQPQHF. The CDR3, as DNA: TGTGCCAGCAGTGAATATACTGGGCCAGCACCGGATCAGCCCCAGCATTTT.

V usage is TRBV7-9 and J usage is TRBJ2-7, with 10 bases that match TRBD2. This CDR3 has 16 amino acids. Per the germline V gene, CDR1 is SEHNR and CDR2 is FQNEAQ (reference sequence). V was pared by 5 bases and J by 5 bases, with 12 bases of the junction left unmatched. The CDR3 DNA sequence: TGTGCCAGCAGCCCCAAAGGGGTAGCGGGGGGCCACGAGCAGTACTTC. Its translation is CASSPKGVAGGHEQYF. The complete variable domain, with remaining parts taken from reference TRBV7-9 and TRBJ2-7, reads DTGVSQNPRHKITKRGQNVTFRCDPISEHNRLYWYRQTLGQGPEFLTYFQNEAQLEKSRLLSDRFSAERPKGSFSTLEIQRTEQGDSAMYLCASSPKGVAGGHEQYFGPGTRLTVT.

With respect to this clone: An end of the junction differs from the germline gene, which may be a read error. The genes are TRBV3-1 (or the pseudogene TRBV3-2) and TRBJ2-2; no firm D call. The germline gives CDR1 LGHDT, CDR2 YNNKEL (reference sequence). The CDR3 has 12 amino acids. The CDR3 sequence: CASSQGADGAVF. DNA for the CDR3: TGTGCCAGCAGCCAAGGAGCCGATGGAGCTGTTTTT.

The CDR3 loop is CASSVAPTSGGTDTQYF. CDR3 DNA: TGTGCCAGCAGCGTAGCTCCGACTAGCGGGGGCACAGATACGCAGTATTTT. This chain uses TRBV9 with TRBJ2-3, with 11 bases identical to TRBD2. Germline V lookup: CDR1 SGDLS, CDR2 YYNGEE. The CDR3 covers 17 residues. The trim removed 0 bases at V and 1 base at J, leaving 4 bases unmatched.

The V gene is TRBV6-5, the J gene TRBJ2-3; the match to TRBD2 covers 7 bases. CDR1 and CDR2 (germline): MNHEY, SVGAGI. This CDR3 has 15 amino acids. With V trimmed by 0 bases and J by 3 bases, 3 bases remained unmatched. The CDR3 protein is CASSYSGGETDTQYF. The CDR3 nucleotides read TGTGCCAGCAGTTACTCGGGGGGGGAGACAGATACGCAGTATTTT.

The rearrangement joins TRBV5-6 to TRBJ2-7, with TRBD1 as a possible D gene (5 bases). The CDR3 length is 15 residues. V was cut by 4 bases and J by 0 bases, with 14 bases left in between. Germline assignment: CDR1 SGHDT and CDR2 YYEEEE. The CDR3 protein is CASSLPHRSSYEQYF. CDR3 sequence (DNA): TGTGCCAGCAGCCTCCCTCACAGGAGCTCCTACGAGCAGTACTTC.

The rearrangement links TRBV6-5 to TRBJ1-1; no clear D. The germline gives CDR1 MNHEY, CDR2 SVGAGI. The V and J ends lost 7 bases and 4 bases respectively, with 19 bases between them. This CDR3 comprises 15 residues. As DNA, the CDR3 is TGTGCCAGCAAAATCGCAGGCAACGGATTCACTGAAGCTTTCTTT. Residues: CASKIAGNGFTEAFF.

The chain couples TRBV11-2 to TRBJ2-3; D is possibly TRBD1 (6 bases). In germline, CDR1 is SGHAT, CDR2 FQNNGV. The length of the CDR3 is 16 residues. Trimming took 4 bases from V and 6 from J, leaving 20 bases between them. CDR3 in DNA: TGTGCCAGCAGCTCATGGGAGACAGGCCCTGAGGATACGCAGTATTTT. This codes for CASSSWETGPEDTQYF.

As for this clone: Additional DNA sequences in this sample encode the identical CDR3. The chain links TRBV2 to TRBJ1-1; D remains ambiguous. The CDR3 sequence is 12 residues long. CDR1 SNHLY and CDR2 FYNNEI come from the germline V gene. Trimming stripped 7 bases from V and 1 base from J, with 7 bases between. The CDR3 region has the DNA TGTGCCAGCAAACGGGAGAACACTGAAGCTTTCTTT. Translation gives CASKRENTEAFF.

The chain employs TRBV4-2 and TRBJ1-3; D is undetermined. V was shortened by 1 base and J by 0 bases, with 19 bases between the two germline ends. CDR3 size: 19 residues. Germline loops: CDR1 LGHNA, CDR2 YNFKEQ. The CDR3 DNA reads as TGTGCCAGCAGCCAAGTGGTCCCCCCGACTGCTCGCTCTGGAAACACCATATATTTT. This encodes CASSQVVPPTARSGNTIYF.

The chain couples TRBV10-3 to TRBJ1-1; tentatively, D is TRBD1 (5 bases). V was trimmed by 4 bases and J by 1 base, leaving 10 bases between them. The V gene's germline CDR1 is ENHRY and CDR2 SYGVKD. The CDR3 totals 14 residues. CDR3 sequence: CAISGAGQNTEAFF. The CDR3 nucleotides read TGTGCCATCAGTGGAGCCGGACAGAACACTGAAGCTTTCTTT.

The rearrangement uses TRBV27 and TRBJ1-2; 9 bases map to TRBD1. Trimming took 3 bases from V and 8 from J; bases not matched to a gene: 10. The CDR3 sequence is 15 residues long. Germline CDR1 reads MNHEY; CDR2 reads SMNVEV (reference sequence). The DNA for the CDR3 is TGTGCCAGCAGTTTGGGCACAGGGGGCCTCAGGGGCTACACCTTC. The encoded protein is CASSLGTGGLRGYTF.